This T cell receptor beta chain derives from a study of CD8 T cells in ankylosing spondylitis. Study-wide results and caveats: There was reportedly significant enrichment of clones that were disease-linked in matched ankylosing spondylitis synovial fluid. Blood from ankylosing spondylitis patients appeared to carry a characteristic roughly 8-variant TCR beta motif.

A remark on this clonotype: Its antigen is undetermined.

V was cut by 1 base and J by 4 bases, with 11 bases left in between. The CDR3 extends over 15 amino acids. Germline values: CDR1 LGHDT, CDR2 YNNKEL (reference sequence). In TCRdb, the 5' RACE reads were re-called with MiXCR into one record per CDR3 protein. Here the sample spans 150,000 or so distinct CDR3 sequences, around 19% being singletons. The rearrangement links TRBV3-1 to TRBJ1-5, with D unclear. The clonotype comes from a male donor with ankylosing spondylitis or in good health (not recorded which). The sample taken for sequencing was blood, either unsorted or a sorted T cell fraction (not recorded which). CDR3 sequence (DNA): TGTGCCAGCAGCCAAGGTGCGGGCGGGAATCAGCCCCAGCATTTT. Encoded protein: CASSQGAGGNQPQHF. The whole variable domain, filled in from reference TRBV3-1 and TRBJ1-5, reads DTAVSQTPKYLVTQMGNDKSIKCEQNLGHDTMYWYKQDSKKFLKIMFSYNNKELIINETVPNRFSPKSPDKAHLNLHINSLELGDSAVYFCASSQGAGGNQPQHFGDGTRLSIL.